The T cell receptor beta chain under discussion was sequenced for a study of identical twins. Whole-study results and caveats: Part of the zero-insertion signal could reflect confounding by invariant MAIT and iNKT cells. Cross-sectional statistical analysis, not tracking of the same donors, underpinned the conclusions.

Comment on this clonotype: The antigen remains unidentified.

cDNA carried unique molecular identifiers, and a universal primer site was added by template switching. TCRdb analysed the 5' RACE reads with MiXCR anew, one entry per CDR3 protein. The table shows approximately 500,000 distinct CDR3 sequences, with 13% to 15% occurring only once. The V end lost 1 base, the J end lost 2 bases, and 11 bases lay between the germline ends. This CDR3 is 15 amino acids long. Germline V gene sequence: CDR1 LGHDT, CDR2 YNNKEL (reference sequence). This sample also belongs to another study, concerning yellow fever vaccine responses in identical twins. That report notes: The authors reported partly convergent, partly personalized vaccine responses in identical twins.

This chain links TRBV3-1 with TRBJ1-2; D unclear. The TCR sequence derives from a woman younger than 35 in good health. Sequenced material: CD4+ T cells sorted from blood. CDR3 residues: CASSQATASNYGYTF. CDR3 coding DNA: TGTGCCAGCAGCCAAGCTACAGCAAGCAACTATGGCTACACCTTC.